The 30 T cell receptor beta chains listed next were all sequenced from one sample in a study of CD8+ T cells in alopecia areata. The sequencing template was cDNA reverse transcribed from extracted RNA. Using immunoSEQ multiplex PCR, the repertoire was profiled, and TCRdb retains in-frame clones only, with some absent. Among a few hundred thousand clones, 67% were seen once, and the ten largest hold more than 0.95%. Source: CD4+ T cells sorted from blood, taken at week 0. These receptors were obtained from a human donor with alopecia areata.

The chain has TRBV30 and TRBJ1-2; D unresolved. The CDR3 consists of 12 residues. V lost 0 bases, J lost 8 bases, and 10 bases lay in between. Looked up from germline, CDR1 is GTSNPN and CDR2 is SVGIG (reference sequence). This CDR3 is CAWSVIGSGYTF. The CDR3 coding sequence is TGTGCCTGGAGTGTAATCGGATCCGGCTACACCTTC.

This clone was seen more than once but under ten times. Other DNA sequences in the sample encode the same CDR3. The V call is TRBV5-1, the J call TRBJ2-7, with D perhaps given as TRBD1 or TRBD2 (6 bases each). The CDR3 contains 13 residues. V was shortened by 4 bases and J by 2 bases, with 10 bases between the two germline ends. From germline, CDR1 is SGHRS and CDR2 YFSETQ. The chain's CDR3 is CASSPEGAYEQYF. In DNA, the CDR3 is TGCGCCAGCAGCCCGGAGGGGGCCTACGAGCAGTACTTC.

The chain is built from TRBV11-2 and TRBJ1-2; tentative D call: TRBD1 (5 bases). The V gene lost 5 bases and the J gene lost 4 bases, with 17 bases spanning the gap. The CDR3 has 15 residues. The germline gives CDR1 SGHAT, CDR2 FQNNGV. The CDR3 here is CASSPWDGRSYGYTF. CDR3 bases: TGTGCCAGCAGCCCGTGGGACGGACGGAGCTATGGCTACACCTTC.

The CDR3: CASSLRWGTDTQYF. In nucleotides, the CDR3 is TGTGCCAGCAGCTTGCGGTGGGGCACAGATACGCAGTATTTT. This sequence joins TRBV11-1 and TRBJ2-3; D is ambiguous. Between the trimmed V and J ends, which lost 3 bases and 1 base, there was a span of 8 bases. The CDR3 contains 14 residues. Germline V lookup: CDR1 SGHAT, CDR2 FQDESV (reference sequence).

This chain uses TRBV10-3 with TRBJ2-3, with TRBD2 matching over 7 bases. Germline assignment: CDR1 ENHRY and CDR2 SYGVKD. V was clipped by 4 bases and J by 4 bases; unmatched bases: 8. This CDR3 comprises 15 residues. CDR3 in amino acids: CAISAGLPGADTQYF. For the CDR3, the DNA is TGTGCCATCAGTGCGGGACTACCGGGGGCAGATACGCAGTATTTT.

This clone was seen only once. The J gene is TRBJ1-3, the V gene TRBV23-1; 9 nucleotides line up with TRBD1. TRBV23-1 is assigned to the ORF class and has an uncertain function. Losses at the gene ends were 6 bases for V and 5 bases for J; bases not matched to a gene: 5. The CDR3 length is 14 residues. The CDR3 nucleotides read TGCGCCAGCAGGAGGGACAGGGTTAGAAACACCATATATTTT. This translates into CASRRDRVRNTIYF.

This chain joins TRBV5-1 and TRBJ2-7; D is perhaps TRBD2 (6 bases). The V end was cut by 0 bases, the J end by 6 bases, with 16 bases between. Per germline, CDR1 SGHRS and CDR2 YFSETQ. CDR3 length: 15 residues. CDR3 residues: CASSLVAGTASEQYF. DNA for the CDR3: TGCGCCAGCAGCTTGGTGGCGGGGACCGCCTCCGAGCAGTACTTC.

The rearrangement joins TRBV5-1 to TRBJ2-1, with D tentatively TRBD1 (6 bases). CDR1 is SGHRS and CDR2 is YFSETQ in the germline V gene. The V and J ends lost 0 bases and 6 bases respectively, with 13 bases between them. The CDR3 is made up of 15 amino acids. This CDR3 reads CASSLAGERFNEQFF. The CDR3 nucleotides read TGCGCCAGCAGCTTGGCAGGGGAGAGGTTCAATGAGCAGTTCTTC.

The chain carries TRBV30 and TRBJ1-2; no clear D gene. Germline-derived CDR1 and CDR2 are GTSNPN and SVGIG (reference sequence). The CDR3 runs to 11 residues. V gave up 3 bases and J gave up 4 bases, with 6 bases separating them. In DNA form, the CDR3 reads TGTGCCTGGAGGGGGTCCTATGGCTACACCTTC. This codes for CAWRGSYGYTF.

The V gene is TRBV29-1, the J gene TRBJ1-2; D is possibly TRBD1 (5 bases). The germline V gene encodes CDR1 SQVTM and CDR2 ANQGSEA. The V and J ends lost 7 bases and 4 bases respectively, with 19 bases between them. CDR3 length: 14 residues. In DNA, the CDR3 is TGCAGCGCCCGGGAGACAGCCAGCGGCTATGGCTACACCTTC. Translated: CSARETASGYGYTF. The full variable domain, completed using reference TRBV29-1 and TRBJ1-2, is SAVISQKPSRDICQRGTSLTIQCQVDSQVTMMFWYRQQPGQSLTLIATANQGSEATYESGFVIDKFPISRPNLTFSTLTVSNMSPEDSSIYLCSARETASGYGYTFGSGTRLTVV.

This clone has a handful of counts. The V gene is TRBV4-1, the J gene TRBJ2-7; TRBD1 might be the D (5 bases). CDR3 length equals 15 residues. V shed 0 bases and J shed 4 bases, with 13 bases lying between them. Germline loops: CDR1 MGHRA, CDR2 YSYEKL. CDR3 in amino acids: CASSQDQGYWYEQYF. DNA of the CDR3: TGCGCCAGCAGCCAAGATCAGGGTTATTGGTACGAGCAGTACTTC.

V gene TRBV9 combines with J gene TRBJ1-1; 7 positions match TRBD1. CDR3 length equals 14 residues. Germline V gene data show CDR1 as SGDLS and CDR2 as YYNGEE. The J segment lost 0 bases and the V segment lost 4 bases, leaving 3 bases of the junction unmatched. CDR3: CASSTGTVNTEAFF. Here the CDR3 DNA reads TGTGCCAGCAGCACCGGGACAGTGAACACTGAAGCTTTCTTT.

The CDR3 DNA is TGTGCCTGGACAGGGGGGAACACCGGGGAGCTGTTTTTT. It is translated as CAWTGGNTGELFF. This rearrangement joins TRBV30 to TRBJ2-2; 7 nucleotides match TRBD1. CDR1 and CDR2 from the germline V gene are GTSNPN and SVGIG (reference sequence). This CDR3 is built from 13 residues. The V gene end was trimmed by 4 bases and the J gene end by 1 base; junction bases not matched to a gene: 0.

The CDR3 nucleotides are TGTGCCAGCCGGACAGGGGGCACCGGGGAGCTGTTTTTT. Amino acids: CASRTGGTGELFF. The chain carries TRBV6-1 and TRBJ2-2; 10 bases align to TRBD1. Germline V gene lookup returns CDR1 MNHNS and CDR2 SASEGT. The CDR3 loop spans 13 amino acids. The J segment lost 4 bases and the V segment lost 8 bases, leaving 1 base of the junction unmatched.

Note on this clone: Other DNA sequences in the sample encode the same CDR3. The chain combines TRBV2 with TRBJ2-5; 9 nucleotides agree with TRBD1. Germline V gene lookup returns CDR1 SNHLY and CDR2 FYNNEI. The trim removed 6 bases at V and 3 bases at J, leaving 2 bases unmatched. The CDR3 loop spans 13 amino acids. CDR3 residues: CASSRDREETQYF. The CDR3 nucleotides read TGTGCCAGCAGCCGGGACAGGGAAGAGACCCAGTACTTC. Using reference TRBV2 and TRBJ2-5 for the parts outside the CDR3, the full variable domain is EPEVTQTPSHQVTQMGQEVILRCVPISNHLYFYWYRQILGQKVEFLVSFYNNEISEKSEIFDDQFSVERPDGSNFTLKIRSTKLEDSAMYFCASSRDREETQYFGPGTRLLVL.

The J gene is TRBJ1-5, the V gene TRBV30, with 10 bases fitting TRBD1. The germline V gene encodes CDR1 GTSNPN and CDR2 SVGIG (reference sequence). The CDR3 runs 15 residues. The junction had 4 bases not matched to a gene; V was cut back by 0 bases and J by 5 bases. CDR3 bases: TGTGCCTGGAGTGTAGGGGGGACAGGGGATCAGCCCCAGCATTTT. Translated, it gives CAWSVGGTGDQPQHF. Using reference TRBV30 and TRBJ1-5 for the parts outside the CDR3, the full variable domain is SQTIHQWPATLVQPVGSPLSLECTVEGTSNPNLYWYRQAAGRGLQLLFYSVGIGQISSEVPQNLSASRPQDRQFILSSKKLLLSDSGFYLCAWSVGGTGDQPQHFGDGTRLSIL.

The CDR3 is CSGGGDGGRPGDEQYF. The CDR3 nucleotides read TGCAGCGGCGGGGGGGACGGAGGGCGTCCTGGCGACGAGCAGTACTTC. V usage is TRBV29-1 and J usage is TRBJ2-7; TRBD2 aligns across 9 bases. V lost 7 bases and J lost 5; bases outside the gene matches: 18. Germline-derived CDR1 and CDR2 are SQVTM and ANQGSEA. The length of the CDR3 is 16 residues.

The chain employs TRBV9 and TRBJ2-7, with 8 bases matching TRBD1. Trimming cost V 3 bases and J 4 bases; bases outside gene matches: 12. The CDR3 runs to 16 residues. Germline V gives CDR1 SGDLS, CDR2 YYNGEE. Here the CDR3 reads CASSEGEGQGAYEQYF. As DNA, the CDR3 is TGTGCCAGCAGCGAGGGTGAAGGACAGGGAGCGTACGAGCAGTACTTC.

This clone has more than one count but fewer than ten. CDR3 protein: CASNPRGTLNTEAFF. The CDR3, as DNA: TGTGCCAGCAACCCCCGCGGTACACTAAACACTGAAGCTTTCTTT. The genes are TRBV7-9 and TRBJ1-1; D call uncertain. Germline CDR1 reads SEHNR; CDR2 reads FQNEAQ (reference sequence). The V end lost 7 bases, the J end lost 2 bases, and 17 bases lay between the germline ends. This CDR3 contains 15 residues.

The gene calls are TRBV29-1 and TRBJ1-2; unclear D gene. Per the germline V gene, CDR1 is SQVTM and CDR2 is ANQGSEA. The CDR3 runs 12 residues. Trimming pared 7 bases from V and 3 bases from J, leaving 12 bases between. The CDR3 here is CSASSRDYGYTF. The CDR3 bases are TGCAGCGCCTCCTCCCGGGACTATGGCTACACCTTC.

As for this clone: Other DNA sequences in this specimen translate into the identical CDR3. The genes are TRBV30 and TRBJ1-5, with D unclear. The CDR3 extends over 13 amino acids. Looked up from germline, CDR1 is GTSNPN and CDR2 is SVGIG (reference sequence). V lost 2 bases to trimming and J lost 0 bases, with 5 bases between them. Here the CDR3 DNA reads TGTGCCTGGAGTAGGGATAGCAATCAGCCCCAGCATTTT. Amino acid sequence: CAWSRDSNQPQHF.

This chain uses TRBV20-1 with TRBJ1-1; D remains unclear. The germline CDR1 and CDR2 sequences are DFQATT and SNEGSKA (reference sequence). This CDR3 spans 11 amino acids. Trimming cost V 6 bases and J 0 bases, with 5 bases left between them. CDR3 nucleotides: TGCAGTGCCGCGTTGAACACTGAAGCTTTCTTT. Its translation: CSAALNTEAFF.

The gene calls are TRBV6-5 and TRBJ1-2; D is undetermined. CDR1 and CDR2 from the germline V gene are MNHEY and SVGAGI. This CDR3 is 14 amino acids long. The germline V and J ends were trimmed by 6 bases and 3 bases, with 14 bases remaining between them. CDR3: CASSRGRGDYGYTF. CDR3 DNA: TGTGCCAGCAGCCGAGGCCGGGGAGACTATGGCTACACCTTC.

The gene calls are TRBV15 and TRBJ1-1; the D is unclear. CDR3 length: 15 residues. V lost 3 bases and J 2 bases, leaving 13 bases between the germline ends. From germline, CDR1 is LNHNV and CDR2 YYDKDF (reference sequence). The CDR3 DNA is TGTGCCACCAGCAGTGAGGCCAGGACTAACACTGAAGCTTTCTTT. Protein sequence: CATSSEARTNTEAFF.

V gene TRBV25-1 combines with J gene TRBJ2-5; 7 nucleotides agree with TRBD1. CDR1 is MGHDK and CDR2 is SYGVNS in the germline V gene. The CDR3 runs 18 residues. V lost 2 bases, J lost 0 bases, and 12 bases stayed unmatched. This chain's CDR3 is CASSEMPRSGGYQETQYF. As DNA, the CDR3 is TGTGCCAGCAGTGAAATGCCCCGCTCAGGGGGATACCAAGAGACCCAGTACTTC.

This clone has only one observation. The V gene is TRBV9, the J gene TRBJ2-6; D is possibly TRBD1 (5 bases). CDR1 and CDR2 from the germline V gene are SGDLS and YYNGEE. The germline V and J ends were trimmed by 0 bases and 0 bases, with 10 bases remaining between them. The length of the CDR3 is 17 residues. The CDR3 DNA follows: TGTGCCAGCAGCGTAGGACAGTCTGCCTCTGGGGCCAACGTCCTGACTTTC. Protein: CASSVGQSASGANVLTF.

This sequence joins TRBV29-1 and TRBJ2-5, with TRBD1 matching 7 bases. Trimming took 7 bases from V and 5 from J; bases not matched to a gene: 10. There are 13 residues in the CDR3. CDR1 and CDR2 from the germline V gene are SQVTM and ANQGSEA. In DNA form, the CDR3 reads TGCAGCGCGAGACAGGGATCCCGGGAGACCCAGTACTTC. It codes for CSARQGSRETQYF.

This chain connects TRBV5-1 to TRBJ1-1; D unresolved. Germline CDR1 reads SGHRS; CDR2 reads YFSETQ. V was shortened by 5 bases and J by 0 bases, with 11 bases between the two germline ends. The CDR3 has 14 residues. For the CDR3, the DNA is TGCGCCAGCAGTCTGGGATTCATGAACACTGAAGCTTTCTTT. Its translation: CASSLGFMNTEAFF.

This clone was counted between two and nine times. The CDR3 DNA reads TGTGCCAGCAGTTTAGTCTTCTCCTACGAGCAGTACTTC. It encodes CASSLVFSYEQYF. The chain couples TRBV27 to TRBJ2-7; no reliable D call. Germline CDR1 and CDR2: MNHEY and SMNVEV (reference sequence). V was pared by 2 bases and J by 0 bases, with 5 bases between. This CDR3 comprises 13 residues.

The J gene is TRBJ2-2, the V gene TRBV29-1; 9 bases fit TRBD2. J lost 1 base, V lost 7 bases, and 4 bases had no gene match. The germline CDR1 and CDR2 sequences are SQVTM and ANQGSEA. The CDR3 runs to 14 residues. CDR3 loop: CSAGTSLNTGELFF. Here the CDR3 DNA reads TGCAGCGCTGGGACTAGCTTGAACACCGGGGAGCTGTTTTTT.